These 15 T cell receptor beta chains originate from one sample sequenced in a study of Ad26.COV2.S vaccination and SARS-CoV-2 variants. The table came from immunoSEQ multiplex PCR; TCRdb's copy has only in-frame clones and leaves some out. The table includes about 350,000 clones, around 89% detected once. Treatment indicated: approximately 18 received Ad26.COV2.S at low or high dose, single or two shots; roughly 5 received placebo; per-sample allocation not given. Sampling happened 63 days after the first vaccine or placebo injection. Source: peripheral blood, taken in a trial of Ad26.COV2.S vaccine versus placebo. These receptor sequences come from a person between 18 and 60 years old who received the Ad26.COV2.S COVID-19 vaccine or a placebo.

J is TRBJ2-6 and V is TRBV19; the match to TRBD1 covers 9 bases. With 5 bases clipped from V and 3 bases from J, the junction kept 11 bases outside the gene matches. Germline assignment: CDR1 LNHDA and CDR2 SQIVND (reference sequence). The CDR3 is made up of 18 amino acids. Here the CDR3 reads CASSDVHRGLGGANVLTF. DNA of the CDR3: TGTGCCAGTAGTGATGTGCACAGGGGGCTAGGTGGGGCCAACGTCCTGACTTTC.

V usage is TRBV18 and J usage is TRBJ2-2; D might be TRBD2 (5 bases). CDR1 and CDR2 from the germline V gene are KGHSH and LQKENI. This CDR3 contains 14 residues. Trimming pared 5 bases from V and 2 bases from J, leaving 9 bases between. The CDR3 region is CASSGAVNTGELFF. The CDR3 DNA is TGTGCCAGCTCAGGAGCGGTAAACACCGGGGAGCTGTTTTTT.

CDR3 nucleotide sequence: TGTGCCAGCAGCTTACAGGGGGCCGACACTGAAGCTTTCTTT. Its protein is CASSLQGADTEAFF. The chain has TRBV6-5 and TRBJ1-1, with TRBD1 matching over 9 bases. V was clipped by 6 bases and J by 3 bases; unmatched bases: 5. CDR3 length equals 14 residues. Germline lookup yields CDR1 MNHEY and CDR2 SVGAGI.

For the CDR3, the DNA is TGTGCCAGCAGTTTCCAGCCCTTCACAGATACGCAGTATTTT. It is translated as CASSFQPFTDTQYF. The V and J genes are TRBV27 and TRBJ2-3; D is undetermined. V was clipped by 3 bases and J by 2 bases, with 9 bases between them. CDR1 and CDR2 from the germline V gene are MNHEY and SMNVEV (reference sequence). The CDR3 totals 14 residues.

A note on this clone: Additional DNA sequences in this sample encode the identical CDR3. The rearrangement joins TRBV28 to TRBJ1-1, with D uncertain. Germline lookup yields CDR1 MDHEN and CDR2 SYDVKM. The CDR3 totals 12 residues. V was clipped by 3 bases and J by 2 bases, with 4 bases between them. CDR3 region: CASSFLNTEAFF. The CDR3 coding sequence is TGTGCCAGCAGTTTCCTAAACACTGAAGCTTTCTTT.

The chain recombines TRBV19 with TRBJ1-5; 7 nucleotides agree with TRBD1. Germline trimming cut 5 bases from V and 2 bases from J; bases unmatched to any gene: 15. Germline loops: CDR1 LNHDA, CDR2 SQIVND (reference sequence). The CDR3 has 18 residues. CDR3 DNA: TGTGCCAGTAGTCTCCTTCGGCACGGACAGGTCGGCAATCAGCCCCAGCATTTT. It specifies CASSLLRHGQVGNQPQHF.

The chain recombines TRBV3-1 (or the pseudogene TRBV3-2) with TRBJ2-7; possible D gene TRBD1, 5 bases. Trimming took 1 base from V and 4 from J, leaving 14 bases between them. Germline V CDR1 and CDR2: LGHDT, YNNKEL (reference sequence). The CDR3 has 15 residues. The chain's CDR3 is CASSQARTRGYEQYF. As DNA, the CDR3 is TGTGCCAGCAGCCAAGCCCGGACAAGGGGATACGAGCAGTACTTC.

The rearrangement links TRBV27 to TRBJ2-2; 11 bases align to TRBD2. CDR1 is MNHEY and CDR2 is SMNVEV in the germline V gene (reference sequence). V gave up 4 bases and J gave up 4 bases; unmatched junction bases: 8. The CDR3 loop spans 17 amino acids. CDR3 loop: CASSSPLAGVVTGELFF. CDR3 in DNA: TGTGCCAGCAGTTCACCACTAGCGGGAGTCGTCACCGGGGAGCTGTTTTTT.

The rearrangement links TRBV6-2 or TRBV6-3 to TRBJ1-4; D gene unclear. Trimming removed 0 bases at V and 7 bases at J, with 12 bases between. CDR3 length: 15 residues. Germline CDR1 is MNHEY and CDR2 is SVGEGT. This chain's CDR3 is CASSYSGEGAEKLFF. The DNA of the CDR3 is TGTGCCAGCAGTTACTCCGGCGAGGGAGCTGAAAAACTGTTTTTT.

The chain uses TRBV29-1 and TRBJ2-2, with TRBD2 matching 10 bases. CDR1 and CDR2 from the germline V gene are SQVTM and ANQGSEA. The CDR3 loop spans 15 amino acids. V was clipped by 5 bases and J by 2 bases; unmatched bases: 5. CDR3 loop: CSVQASGRNTGELFF. CDR3 sequence (DNA): TGCAGCGTTCAAGCTAGCGGGAGAAACACCGGGGAGCTGTTTTTT.

This chain links TRBV10-1 with TRBJ2-4, with a possible D match to TRBD2 (6 bases). Germline CDR1 and CDR2: WNHNN and SYGVQD (reference sequence). This CDR3 is 14 amino acids long. The V end lost 7 bases, the J end lost 6 bases, and 16 bases lay between the germline ends. The CDR3, as DNA: TGCGCCAGCACTTTCGGCGGGGCTCGAAACATTCAGTACTTC. As protein: CASTFGGARNIQYF.

The chain carries TRBV12-3 or TRBV12-4 and TRBJ1-1, with unresolved D. The CDR3 is 13 residues long. V shed 5 bases and J shed 1 base, with 8 bases lying between them. The CDR3, as DNA: TGTGCCAGCAGTGAGCAGCCGAACACTGAAGCTTTCTTT. Its protein product is CASSEQPNTEAFF.

The gene calls are TRBV20-1 and TRBJ2-1; D is unresolved. Germline V lookup: CDR1 DFQATT, CDR2 SNEGSKA (reference sequence). The CDR3 consists of 11 residues. V was shortened by 4 bases and J by 5 bases, with 6 bases between the two germline ends. The DNA for the CDR3 is TGCAGTGCTACCTCAGACAATGAGCAGTTCTTC. Its translation: CSATSDNEQFF.

The chain recombines TRBV21-1 with TRBJ1-5. TRBV21-1 is reported as a pseudogene. The CDR3 contains 14 residues. The CDR3 spells CASSRVSGNQPQHF. DNA of the CDR3: TGTGCCAGCAGCAGAGTCAGCGGCAATCAGCCCCAGCATTTT.

The gene calls are TRBV15 and TRBJ1-3; D is uncertain. The CDR3 spans 16 residues. Germline CDR1 and CDR2: LNHNV and YYDKDF (reference sequence). V was shortened by 0 bases and J by 3 bases, with 12 bases between the two germline ends. CDR3 sequence (DNA): TGTGCCACCAGCAGAGATCCGGCTGTGGATGGAAACACCATATATTTT. This translates into CATSRDPAVDGNTIYF.